The TCR beta chain under discussion was sequenced for a study of regulatory T cells in long-lasting Graves disease. Points from the study as a whole: Persistent disease showed a preference for TRBV28, TRBJ1-2 and TRBJ2-5.

V was pared by 5 bases and J by 5 bases, with 9 bases of the junction left unmatched. Germline V gene data show CDR1 as SGHAT and CDR2 as FQNNGV. This CDR3 is built from 15 residues. Ten or more counts support this clonotype. What it recognizes is unknown. CDR3-region Arm-PCR and iRepertoire HTBI primers produced the TCR beta libraries. MiXCR was run by TCRdb on the multiplex PCR reads, yielding one entry per CDR3 protein. The repertoire consists of approximately 480,000 distinct CDR3 sequences, with roughly 15% occurring once and the leading ten covering 10% to 15%. This sample's time point: newly diagnosed GD, antithyroid drugs for less than 3 months. The TCR library was prepared using RNA isolated from PBMCs. This same sample was also part of a study on T cells in Graves' hyperthyroidism and ophthalmopathy.

This chain links TRBV11-2 with TRBJ2-1; 7 bases are shared with TRBD1. The clonotype comes from a man in his forties with Graves disease. The sample in question was peripheral blood mononuclear cells (PBMCs), obtained at new diagnosis, from a patient treated with antithyroid drugs. In nucleotides, the CDR3 is TGTGCCAGCAGCCTGACAGGGTACGGCGACAATGAGCAGTTCTTC. As protein: CASSLTGYGDNEQFF.